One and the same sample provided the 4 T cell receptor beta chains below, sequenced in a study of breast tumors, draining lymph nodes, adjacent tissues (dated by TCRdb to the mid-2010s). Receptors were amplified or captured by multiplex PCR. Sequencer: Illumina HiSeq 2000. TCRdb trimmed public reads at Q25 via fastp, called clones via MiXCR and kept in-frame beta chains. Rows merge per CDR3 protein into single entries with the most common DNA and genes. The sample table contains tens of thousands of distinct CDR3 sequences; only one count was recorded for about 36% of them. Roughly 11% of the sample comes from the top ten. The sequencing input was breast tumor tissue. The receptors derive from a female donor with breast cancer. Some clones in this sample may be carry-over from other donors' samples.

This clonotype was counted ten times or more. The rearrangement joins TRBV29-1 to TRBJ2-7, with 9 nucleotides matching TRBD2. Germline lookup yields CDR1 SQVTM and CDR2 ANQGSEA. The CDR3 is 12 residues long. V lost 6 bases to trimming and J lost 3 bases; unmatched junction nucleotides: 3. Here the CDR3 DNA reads TGCAGCGTGGGACTAGCTGGCTACGAGCAGTACTTC. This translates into CSVGLAGYEQYF.

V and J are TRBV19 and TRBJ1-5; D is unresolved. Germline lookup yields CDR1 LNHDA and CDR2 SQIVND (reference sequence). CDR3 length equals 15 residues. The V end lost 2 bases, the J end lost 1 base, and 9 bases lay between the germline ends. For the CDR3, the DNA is TGTGCCAGTAGTATACAGGCTAGGAGCAATCAGCCCCAGCATTTT. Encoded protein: CASSIQARSNQPQHF.

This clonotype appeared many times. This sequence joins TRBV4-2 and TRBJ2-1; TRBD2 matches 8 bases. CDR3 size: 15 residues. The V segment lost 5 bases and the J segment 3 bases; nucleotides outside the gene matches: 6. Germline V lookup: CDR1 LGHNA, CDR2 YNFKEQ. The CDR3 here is CASSETSGFYNEQFF. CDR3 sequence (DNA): TGTGCCAGCAGCGAAACTAGCGGCTTCTACAATGAGCAGTTCTTC.

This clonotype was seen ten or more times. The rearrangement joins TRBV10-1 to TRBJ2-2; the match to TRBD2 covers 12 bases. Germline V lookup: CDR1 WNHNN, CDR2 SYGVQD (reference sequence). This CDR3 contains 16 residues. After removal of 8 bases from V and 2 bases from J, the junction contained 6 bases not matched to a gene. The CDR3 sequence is CASHPSGRANTGELFF. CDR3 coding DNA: TGCGCCAGCCACCCTAGCGGGAGGGCAAACACCGGGGAGCTGTTTTTT.